These 27 T cell receptor beta chains were all obtained from the same sample, sequenced in a study of blood T cell repertoires in COVID-19. The repertoire was sequenced with immunoSEQ multiplex PCR; TCRdb's copy has only in-frame clones and lacks some. Of fewer than 200,000 clones detected, roughly 84% appear once; the ten largest clones hold roughly 20%. Sequenced input: PBMCs or T cells enriched from blood (not recorded which). Receptor source: a man aged 60 to 69 who had recovered from COVID-19.

The chain employs TRBV7-2 and TRBJ2-3; TRBD2 is a possible D gene (5 bases). Trimming removed 7 bases from V and 2 bases from J, with 16 bases in between. Germline CDR1 and CDR2: SGHTA and FQGNSA. The length of the CDR3 is 15 residues. The CDR3 loop reads CASTPSTGFTDTQYF. CDR3 bases: TGTGCCAGCACCCCCTCAACGGGATTCACAGATACGCAGTATTTT. Variable domain in full (rest from reference TRBV7-2 and TRBJ2-3): GAGVSQSPSNKVTEKGKDVELRCDPISGHTALYWYRQSLGQGLEFLIYFQGNSAPDKSGLPSDRFSAERTGGSVSTLTIQRTQQEDSAVYLCASTPSTGFTDTQYFGPGTRLTVL.

The chain links TRBV19 to TRBJ1-5; TRBD1 matches at 8 bases. The CDR3 spans 18 residues. Germline assignment: CDR1 LNHDA and CDR2 SQIVND (reference sequence). Unmatched junction bases numbered 12, after V lost 0 bases and J lost 5 bases. CDR3 DNA sequence: TGTGCCAGTAGTATAGATCCCCGTTGGACAGGGCTTGATCAGCCCCAGCATTTT. Its protein is CASSIDPRWTGLDQPQHF.

The CDR3 protein is CASSLLSDGETQYF. Written as DNA, the CDR3 is TGTGCCAGCAGTTTACTGAGCGATGGAGAGACCCAGTACTTC. The chain combines TRBV27 with TRBJ2-5; no clear D gene. The CDR3 is 14 residues long. Germline-derived CDR1 and CDR2 are MNHEY and SMNVEV (reference sequence). The germline V and J ends were trimmed by 2 bases and 4 bases, with 11 bases remaining between them.

The chain uses TRBV6-1 and TRBJ2-5; a weak D match, TRBD1 (6 bases). The V gene's germline CDR1 is MNHNS and CDR2 SASEGT. The CDR3 is made up of 14 amino acids. Trimming took 2 bases from V and 4 from J, leaving 11 bases between them. CDR3 residues: CASSETGSGETQYF. DNA for the CDR3: TGTGCCAGCAGTGAAACAGGGAGTGGAGAGACCCAGTACTTC.

The chain combines TRBV7-2 with TRBJ2-2; 11 bases map to TRBD2. The CDR3 covers 18 residues. Germline V CDR1 and CDR2: SGHTA, FQGNSA. Losses at the gene ends were 1 base for V and 5 bases for J; bases not matched to a gene: 9. The CDR3 protein is CASSLDLGLAGRTGELFF. CDR3 in DNA: TGTGCCAGCAGCTTAGACCTCGGACTAGCGGGCCGTACCGGGGAGCTGTTTTTT.

This sequence joins TRBV28 and TRBJ1-5, with D possibly being TRBD1 (5 bases). V lost 2 bases and J lost 6, with 11 bases in between. This CDR3 is 14 amino acids long. CDR1 is MDHEN, CDR2 SYDVKM, per germline. The CDR3 here is CASSLGGGIQPQHF. In DNA form, the CDR3 reads TGTGCCAGCAGTTTAGGGGGGGGGATTCAGCCCCAGCATTTT.

The rearrangement joins TRBV6-5 to TRBJ2-7, with D maybe TRBD2 (6 bases). There are 12 residues in the CDR3. Trimming shortened V by 8 bases and J by 13 bases, and 21 bases separated the two germline ends. The V gene's germline CDR1 is MNHEY and CDR2 SVGAGI. CDR3: CASSPARLETYF. The CDR3 DNA reads as TGTGCCAGCTCACCAGCCCGACTAGAGACTTACTTC.

The gene calls are TRBV5-1 and TRBJ2-7; TRBD2 matches 11 bases. V lost 0 bases to trimming and J lost 3 bases; unmatched junction nucleotides: 5. The CDR3 spans 16 residues. Germline V gene lookup returns CDR1 SGHRS and CDR2 YFSETQ. The CDR3 sequence is CASSLGLAGRVYEQYF. CDR3 DNA sequence: TGCGCCAGCAGCTTGGGACTAGCGGGAAGGGTCTACGAGCAGTACTTC.

This clone was observed once. The V gene is TRBV5-1, the J gene TRBJ2-7; weak D call: TRBD2 (6 bases). CDR1 SGHRS and CDR2 YFSETQ come from the germline V gene. The CDR3 spans 13 residues. Trimming took 7 bases from V and 6 from J, leaving 17 bases between them. CDR3 in amino acids: CASHSTQEGEQYF. The DNA of the CDR3 is TGCGCCAGCCATTCCACACAGGAGGGCGAGCAGTACTTC.

The V gene is TRBV6-5, the J gene TRBJ2-2, with 9 bases identical to TRBD1. In germline, CDR1 is MNHEY, CDR2 SVGAGI. The CDR3 consists of 16 residues. Trimming took 4 bases from V and 5 from J; bases not matched to a gene: 8. The CDR3 reads CASSFLGQGTTGELFF. CDR3 in DNA: TGTGCCAGCAGTTTCCTCGGACAGGGGACTACCGGGGAGCTGTTTTTT.

The rearrangement links TRBV27 to TRBJ1-3; TRBD1 might be the D (5 bases). Looked up from germline, CDR1 is MNHEY and CDR2 is SMNVEV (reference sequence). V was cut by 0 bases and J by 3 bases, with 18 bases left in between. The CDR3 is 18 amino acids. CDR3 in DNA: TGTGCCAGCAGTTTATCGGGGGGGGTATGGAGGAATGGAAACACCATATATTTT. Its protein is CASSLSGGVWRNGNTIYF.

V is TRBV2 and J is TRBJ2-2, with unresolved D. Germline lookup yields CDR1 SNHLY and CDR2 FYNNEI. V lost 8 bases and J lost 2, with 9 bases in between. The CDR3 is 13 residues long. CDR3: CASGLLNTGELFF. CDR3 bases: TGTGCCAGCGGTCTTCTAAACACCGGGGAGCTGTTTTTT.

The chain employs TRBV9 and TRBJ2-5; 8 bases line up with TRBD1. The CDR3 consists of 16 residues. V lost 0 bases and J lost 7; bases outside the gene matches: 11. Germline V gene data show CDR1 as SGDLS and CDR2 as YYNGEE. The CDR3 region is CASSVAYRGDEVTQYF. The CDR3 nucleotides are TGTGCCAGCAGCGTAGCCTACAGGGGGGACGAGGTGACCCAGTACTTC.

This clone was observed a single time. The rearrangement joins TRBV5-4 to TRBJ2-3; 7 bases map to TRBD1. The CDR3 length is 15 residues. Unmatched junction bases numbered 5, after V lost 4 bases and J lost 0 bases. Germline loops: CDR1 SGHNT, CDR2 YYREEE (reference sequence). CDR3 residues: CASSPGTDSTDTQYF. The CDR3 nucleotides are TGTGCCAGCAGCCCAGGGACAGACAGCACAGATACGCAGTATTTT.

The chain links TRBV7-9 to TRBJ2-5; D might be TRBD2 (5 bases). This CDR3 spans 12 amino acids. V was clipped by 1 base and J by 12 bases, with 12 bases between them. Germline V gives CDR1 SEHNR, CDR2 FQNEAQ (reference sequence). CDR3 protein: CASSLDRRIEYF. The CDR3 DNA reads as TGTGCCAGCAGCTTAGATAGGAGGATCGAGTACTTC.

CDR3 loop: CASSHEGIQPQHF. The DNA of the CDR3 is TGTGCCAGTAGTCACGAGGGTATACAGCCCCAGCATTTT. The chain uses TRBV19 and TRBJ1-5, with no clear D. Germline V gives CDR1 LNHDA, CDR2 SQIVND (reference sequence). The CDR3 totals 13 residues. V was pared by 5 bases and J by 7 bases, with 12 bases between.

This clone was seen just once. The chain employs TRBV7-9 and TRBJ2-5, with D possibly TRBD2 on 6 matching bases. Germline-derived CDR1 and CDR2 are SEHNR and FQNEAQ (reference sequence). This CDR3 has 16 residues. The V end lost 4 bases, the J end lost 1 base, and 16 bases lay between the germline ends. This CDR3 reads CASSSGGAVPQETQYF. The CDR3 bases are TGTGCCAGCAGCTCCGGGGGAGCCGTCCCCCAAGAGACCCAGTACTTC.

Notes on this clone: The sample holds other DNA sequences that translate to the same CDR3. V usage is TRBV5-1 and J usage is TRBJ1-1, with a tentative D call TRBD1 (5 bases). Germline assignment: CDR1 SGHRS and CDR2 YFSETQ. V was trimmed by 3 bases and J by 1 base, leaving 7 bases between them. This CDR3 is 13 amino acids long. CDR3 sequence reads: CASSSQGNTEAFF. CDR3 nucleotide sequence: TGCGCCAGCAGCTCCCAGGGGAACACTGAAGCTTTCTTT.

The chain recombines TRBV9 with TRBJ2-7; 7 positions match TRBD2. The CDR3 runs 16 residues. Germline V gene data show CDR1 as SGDLS and CDR2 as YYNGEE. The ends lost 0 bases at V and 3 bases at J; junction bases unmatched: 9. The CDR3, as DNA: TGTGCCAGCAGCGTAGGAAGAGCGGGGTACCTCTACGAGCAGTACTTC. Translation gives CASSVGRAGYLYEQYF.

This clone was counted only a few times. This chain's CDR3 is CASSYGRATYEQYF. CDR3 DNA: TGTGCCAGCAGTTACGGCAGGGCTACCTACGAGCAGTACTTC. This chain joins TRBV6-5 and TRBJ2-7, with D possibly being TRBD1 (5 bases). The CDR3 contains 14 residues. The germline V and J ends were trimmed by 2 bases and 2 bases, with 10 bases remaining between them. CDR1 and CDR2 (germline): MNHEY, SVGAGI.

V usage is TRBV6-5 and J usage is TRBJ1-2; 7 bases map to TRBD1. Per the germline V gene, CDR1 is MNHEY and CDR2 is SVGAGI. CDR3 length equals 14 residues. With 2 bases clipped from V and 13 bases from J, the junction kept 13 bases outside the gene matches. CDR3 residues: CASSYGSEAGTVTF. CDR3 nucleotides: TGTGCCAGCAGTTACGGGAGTGAGGCCGGGACAGTCACCTTC.

The chain joins TRBV9 to TRBJ1-1; TRBD1 is a possible D gene (5 bases). Trimming pared 0 bases from V and 2 bases from J, leaving 17 bases between. The CDR3 covers 17 residues. CDR1 and CDR2 (germline): SGDLS, YYNGEE. The CDR3 nucleotides read TGTGCCAGCAGCGTAGGGACGCCCCCAGACAGCAACACTGAAGCTTTCTTT. Its protein product is CASSVGTPPDSNTEAFF.

The CDR3 bases are TGCGCCACCAAAACCGGGGAGCTGTTTTTT. This translates into CATKTGELFF. V and J are TRBV10-2 and TRBJ2-2, with D unresolved. With 10 bases removed from V and 5 bases from J, the gap between germline ends came to 5 bases. The CDR3 is 10 residues long. Germline CDR1 is WSHSY and CDR2 is SAAADI.

The rearrangement uses TRBV27 and TRBJ1-3; D might be TRBD1 (5 bases). V gave up 4 bases and J gave up 1 base, with 17 bases separating them. The CDR3 sequence is 17 residues long. Germline CDR1 is MNHEY and CDR2 is SMNVEV (reference sequence). The CDR3 here is CASSWAPPGGSGNTIYF. CDR3 bases: TGTGCCAGCAGTTGGGCCCCCCCCGGGGGGTCTGGAAACACCATATATTTT.

The V and J genes are TRBV15 and TRBJ1-6, with 7 bases aligning to TRBD1. In germline, CDR1 is LNHNV, CDR2 YYDKDF (reference sequence). The CDR3 sequence is 17 residues long. The junction had 9 bases not matched to a gene; V was cut back by 0 bases and J by 7 bases. The CDR3 DNA reads TGTGCCACCAGCAGAGAACAGGGGTTCGATGGGAATTCACCCCTCCACTTT. Its protein product is CATSREQGFDGNSPLHF.

CDR3 sequence: CASTGGEQFF. The CDR3 DNA reads TGTGCCAGCACCGGGGGTGAGCAGTTCTTC. The rearrangement joins TRBV5-8 to TRBJ2-1; D is perhaps TRBD2 (6 bases). The CDR3 runs to 10 residues. The germline V gene has CDR1 SGHTS and CDR2 YDEGEE. The V gene lost 6 bases and the J gene lost 9 bases, with 7 bases spanning the gap.

The sample holds one count of this clone. V gene TRBV11-2 combines with J gene TRBJ2-7; D is unclear. Trimming stripped 4 bases from V and 6 bases from J, with 13 bases between. The CDR3 has 13 amino acids. CDR1 is SGHAT and CDR2 is FQNNGV in the germline V gene. The DNA of the CDR3 is TGTGCCAGCAGCTCGATACTTCTATCCGAGCAGTACTTC. Translating gives CASSSILLSEQYF.